This T cell receptor beta chain was captured in a study of T cells after yellow fever vaccination. This clonotype was counted only a few times. As TCR cDNA was made by 5'RACE template switching, a universal primer site and UMIs were added. From the 5' RACE reads, TCRdb called clonotypes with MiXCR, one entry per CDR3 protein. The sample shows around 88,000 distinct CDR3 sequences, about 14% of them seen only once. Study-wide results and caveats: Of the clonotypes, a small share occurred in both CD4 and CD8 compartments. Reappearance after the booster was observed for most primary-vaccination clones (more than 95% CD4, over 70% CD8). Abundant clonotypes from the bulk population could contaminate FACS-sorted repertoires.

After removal of 6 bases from V and 2 bases from J, the junction contained 9 bases not matched to a gene. The CDR3 totals 16 residues. Sequencing used CD8+ T cells not binding an NS4B(214-222) dextramer, sorted from PBMCs, obtained roughly 20 days after the first yellow fever vaccination. V usage is TRBV12-3 or TRBV12-4 and J usage is TRBJ2-3; 9 bases align to TRBD2. The receptor was derived from a man between 18 and 29 years old who received the YFV17D yellow fever vaccine. The CDR3, as DNA: TGTGCCAGCAGGGCCGGGACTAGCAGATTCACAGATACGCAGTATTTT. Translated: CASRAGTSRFTDTQYF.